This record covers a single TCR beta chain. Its antigen remains unidentified. The donors were members of the validation cohort, which comprised roughly 130 subjects and was separate from the first cohort of 730 or so subjects. This entry is derived from a study of cytomegalovirus exposure and HLA in healthy donors. Study findings and constraints: In vitro confirmation showed three CMV-associated chains to be CMV antigen specific. Many donors shared some public TCRs, even though most TCR sequences were rare. The study labeled 150 to 200 TCR beta chains cytomegalovirus-associated.

The CDR3 has 13 residues. CDR1 is MDHEN, CDR2 SYDVKM, per germline. Trimming removed 8 bases at V and 0 bases at J, with 11 bases between. TCRdb's table, derived via immunoSEQ multiplex PCR, lists solely in-frame clones and lacks some. The sample holds about 160,000 clones, 91% seen once. The specimen sequenced was PBMCs. The chain is built from TRBV28 and TRBJ2-7, with TRBD2 as a possible D gene (5 bases). The receptor comes from a woman aged 18-29 years in good health and CMV-seropositive. The CDR3 DNA reads TGTGCCAGCTTCGGACTCTTCTCCTACGAGCAGTACTTC. Protein: CASFGLFSYEQYF.